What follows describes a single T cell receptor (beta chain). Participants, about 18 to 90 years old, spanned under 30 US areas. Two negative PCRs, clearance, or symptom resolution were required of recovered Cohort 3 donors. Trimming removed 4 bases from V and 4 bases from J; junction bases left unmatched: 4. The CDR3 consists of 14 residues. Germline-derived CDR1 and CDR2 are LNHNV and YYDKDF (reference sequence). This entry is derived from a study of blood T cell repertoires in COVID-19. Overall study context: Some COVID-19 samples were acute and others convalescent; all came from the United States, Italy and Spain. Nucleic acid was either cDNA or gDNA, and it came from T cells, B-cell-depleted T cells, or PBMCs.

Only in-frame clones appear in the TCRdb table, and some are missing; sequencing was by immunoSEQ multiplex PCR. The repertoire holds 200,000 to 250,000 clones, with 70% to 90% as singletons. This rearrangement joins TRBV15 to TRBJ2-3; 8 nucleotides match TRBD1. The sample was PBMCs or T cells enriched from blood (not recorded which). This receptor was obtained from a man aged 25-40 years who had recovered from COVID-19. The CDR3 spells CATSKDRAPDTQYF. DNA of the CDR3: TGTGCCACCAGCAAGGACAGGGCCCCAGATACGCAGTATTTT.